Reported below is one TCR beta chain. The table lists this clonotype with a few counts. The antigen this receptor binds is unknown. No clone much larger than this one lies a single base away; base qualities are absent. CDR1 and CDR2, looked up from the germline V gene (reference sequence), are SEHNR and FQNEAQ. V trim: 5 bases; J trim: 0 bases; unmatched bases: 9. The CDR3 holds 16 amino acids from the cysteine to the phenylalanine. Here the CDR3 DNA is all that survives: 48 bases in frame from base 1. The library relied on PCR. Sequencing was performed on an Illumina HiSeq 4000. Bulk TCR libraries were generated as previously described, with the TCR primers listed in Table S5 used. The Qiagen AllPrep DNA/RNA kit was used to purify total RNA. Before any analysis, reads coming from multiple sequencing runs of the same library were combined into one pool. On the study's bioinformatics: Reads were retained only if an exact TCR constant sequence was present, and the retained reads were trimmed to 150 nt and grouped according to their 12-nt molecular barcodes. Reads within each barcode group were sub-clustered using a 15% Levenshtein threshold, and quality-weighted consensus sequences were constructed for each RNA molecule. Non-functional sequences were removed, as were lower-count sequences one edit away from another. On the basis of fitting two negative binomial distributions, barcode sub-clusters with fewer than 20% of the maximum read count were discarded. The public sequencing data were trimmed at Q25 with fastp and processed into clonotypes with MiXCR by TCRdb, which kept only in-frame beta chains. Identical CDR3 protein sequences are pooled into one entry, listed with their most common genes and DNA. These V and J calls originate from TCRdb's pipeline instead of the authors' own analysis. The sample has about 500,000 distinct CDR3 sequences on record, around 21% of them singletons. The ten largest clones capture approximately 0.84% of the sample.

The source of the sample is a study of molecular identifiers for immune sequencing clone quantification (dated by TCRdb to the late 2010s). About the investigation overall: For a replicate experiment, RNA from around 20,000 or 99,000 naive CD8 T cells was divided into five aliquots, of which four were sequenced. The study was a methods study using CD8 T cells to benchmark molecular-identifier clustering-based TCR repertoire sequencing (MIDCIRS) and TCR RNA copy counting. The research as a whole found: In CMV-specific effector cells, over 99% of molecules were held by clones above 20 RNA copies, whereas under 1% of molecules were held by such clones in naive cells. Spiked-in Jurkat TCR RNA equal to a single cell's worth was reported to be detectable even within one million naive CD8 T cells. Without barcode sub-clustering, chimeric consensus sequences inflated TCR diversity; chimeras reached as high as 47%. Identical TCR molecules sharing a barcode could cause highly expanded clone sizes to be underestimated. Modeling estimated about 3.3 recovered TCR RNA copies per cell, compared with 9.5 to 10 by digital PCR, which implies 30% to 35% capture efficiency. Spiked-in Jurkat TCR RNA (around eleven copies' worth), which is not part of the donor repertoire, was contained in the naive libraries.

Libraries of naive CD8 T cells were built from approximately 22,000 to 940,000 sorted cells, with 10%, 30% or 50% of the purified RNA used. On a BD FACSAria II, naive CD8 T cells were FACS-sorted as CD8+CD4-CCR7+CD45RA+ and collected into RLT Plus buffer. Detection sensitivity was tested by spiking Jurkat RNA equal to roughly ten TCR copies' worth into samples containing about 18,000-1,000,000 naive CD8 T cells. CD8 T cells were enriched with RosetteSep CD8+ T Cell Enrichment Cocktail and Ficoll-Paque, followed by ACK red cell lysis. The sample consisted of naive CD8+ T cells from blood, with Jurkat cell RNA spiked in. The sample's cell subset or site label, decoded: FACS-sorted CD8+CD4-CCR7+CD45RA+ naive T cells. This TCR was sampled from a human donor in good health. Some libraries in this study had Jurkat cell RNA spiked in. The sequence links TRBV7-9 to TRBJ2-7; TRBD1 agrees with 8 junctional bases. The CDR3 region reads CASSPPAGQASYEQYF. The DNA reads TGTGCCAGCAGCCCCCCTGCGGGACAGGCCTCCTACGAGCAGTACTTC.